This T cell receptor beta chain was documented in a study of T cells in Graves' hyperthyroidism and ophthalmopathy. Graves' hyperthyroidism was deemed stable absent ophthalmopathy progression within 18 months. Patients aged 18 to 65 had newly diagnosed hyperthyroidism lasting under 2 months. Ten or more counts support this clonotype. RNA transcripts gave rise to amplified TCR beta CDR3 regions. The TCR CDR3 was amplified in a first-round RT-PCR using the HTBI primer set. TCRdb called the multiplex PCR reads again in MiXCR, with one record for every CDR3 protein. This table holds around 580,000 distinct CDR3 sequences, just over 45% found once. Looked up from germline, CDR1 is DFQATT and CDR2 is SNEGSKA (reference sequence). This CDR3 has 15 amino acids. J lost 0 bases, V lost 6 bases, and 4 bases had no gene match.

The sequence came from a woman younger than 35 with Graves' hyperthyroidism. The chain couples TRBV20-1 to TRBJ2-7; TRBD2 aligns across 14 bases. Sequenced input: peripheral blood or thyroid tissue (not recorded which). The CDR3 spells CSAQGLAGVSYEQYF. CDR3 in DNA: TGCAGTGCGCAGGGACTAGCGGGGGTCTCCTACGAGCAGTACTTC.